Below, 3 T cell receptor beta chains from the same sample are listed, as sequenced in a study of cytomegalovirus exposure and HLA in healthy donors. Use of 60 Vbeta and 13 Jbeta primers characterized the PCR. Here immunoSEQ multiplex PCR was the method, and the copy in TCRdb shows in-frame clones only, minus some. This repertoire shows around 190,000 clones, approximately 85% found once; its top ten account for approximately 2.2%. The sequencing sample was made of PBMCs. These receptors were obtained from a woman aged 45-65 years in good health and CMV-seronegative.

The chain is built from TRBV7-3 and TRBJ1-1; D remains unclear. CDR3 length equals 15 residues. Trimming took 1 base from V and 0 from J, leaving 9 bases between them. Germline V lookup: CDR1 SGHTA, CDR2 FQGTGA. In nucleotides, the CDR3 is TGTGCCAGCAGCTTAAATCCGGGTTTGAACACTGAAGCTTTCTTT. This translates into CASSLNPGLNTEAFF.

V gene TRBV13 combines with J gene TRBJ1-1, with TRBD1 identical over 7 bases. This CDR3 contains 15 residues. Germline CDR1 PRHDT, CDR2 FYEKMQ (reference sequence). Losses at the gene ends were 5 bases for V and 5 bases for J; bases not matched to a gene: 11. CDR3 region: CASSRGWTGITEAFF. CDR3 DNA: TGTGCCAGCAGCAGGGGCTGGACAGGAATAACTGAAGCTTTCTTT.

V is TRBV21-1 and J is TRBJ2-7; the D call of TRBD2 is as the table states it, not checked on the DNA. TRBV21-1 counts as a pseudogene. The CDR3 sequence is 15 residues long. CDR3 bases: TGTGCCAGCAGCAAACATCCGGACTCGTGGTACGAGCAGTACTTC. Translation: CASSKHPDSWYEQYF.